What follows is one T cell receptor (beta chain) and its context. Generated by immunoSEQ multiplex PCR, the TCRdb table keeps only in-frame clones and is missing some. Of some 130,000 clones listed, 91% are singletons. From germline, CDR1 is LGHDT and CDR2 YNNKEL (reference sequence). Trimming took 1 base from V and 7 from J, leaving 13 bases between them. The CDR3 runs to 14 residues. This sample was included in a study of control samples from healthy donors and cancer patients. This TCR came from a man aged 18 to 29 in good health. The chain uses TRBV3-1 (or the pseudogene TRBV3-2) and TRBJ2-5, with a tentative D call TRBD1 (5 bases). Sample: blood. As DNA, the CDR3 is TGTGCCAGCAGCCAAGGCAGGGCCCCAGGGACCCAGTACTTC. Amino acid sequence: CASSQGRAPGTQYF.